This TCR beta chain was recorded in a study of blood T cell repertoires in COVID-19. Measured with immunoSEQ multiplex PCR; TCRdb has only the in-frame clones, and not every one. The sample holds 88,000 or so clones, over 75% seen once. CDR3 size: 14 residues. Trimming removed 3 bases from V and 5 bases from J, with 14 bases in between. From germline, CDR1 is SGHTA and CDR2 FQGNSA. The specimen was peripheral blood. This chain links TRBV7-2 with TRBJ2-7; D is perhaps TRBD2 (6 bases). This TCR was recovered from a man aged 60 to 75 with acute or convalescent COVID-19. For the CDR3, the DNA is TGTGCCAGCAGCTTGGCGGGGACGTTTCACGAGCAGTACTTC. The encoded protein is CASSLAGTFHEQYF.